This T cell receptor beta chain was sequenced during a study of Ad26.COV2.S vaccination and SARS-CoV-2 variants. In the study overall: Donor got 5x10^10 or 1x10^11 viral particles of Ad26.COV2.S. Study observations and caveats: Total T cell responses may have been underestimated by the TCR breadth and depth analyses.

Treatment given: some 20 received Ad26.COV2.S at low or high dose, single or two shots; about 5 received placebo; per-sample allocation not given. Sampling took place 63 days after the first vaccine or placebo injection. Only in-frame clones appear in the TCRdb table, and some are missing; sequencing was by immunoSEQ multiplex PCR. The sample holds about 350,000 clones, approximately 81% seen once. J was trimmed by 10 bases and V by 4 bases; bases with no gene match: 5. The CDR3 spans 14 residues. Germline V gene sequence: CDR1 LNHDA, CDR2 SQIVND (reference sequence). In regard to this clone: The antigen remains undetermined.

The gene calls are TRBV19 and TRBJ1-6, with 9 bases fitting TRBD1. The clonotype was recovered from a person between 18 and 59 years old who received the Ad26.COV2.S COVID-19 vaccine or a placebo. Here the sequenced sample was peripheral blood, taken in a trial of Ad26.COV2.S vaccine versus placebo. The CDR3: CASSKGQGSSPLHF. The DNA of the CDR3 is TGTGCCAGTAGTAAGGGACAGGGCAGCTCACCCCTCCACTTT.